These T cell receptor beta chains were read from a single sample in a study of CD8+ T cells in alopecia areata. Only in-frame clones appear in the TCRdb table, and some are missing; sequencing was by immunoSEQ multiplex PCR. The table records about 150,000 clones, about 54% of them present only once. The specimen was CD4+ T cells sorted from blood. The receptors stem from a human donor in good health. Each CDR3 is given with its conserved first and last residue. The D gene is left open where the match is weak. Clone size is stated in some rows and not others, as once, few, many or a class when expanded.

abundance: NA; d_gene: NA; v_gene: TRBV14; j_gene: TRBJ1-2; CDR3nt: TGTGCCAGCAGCCAAGATCCAGGCTATGGCTACACCTTC; CDR3aa: CASSQDPGYGYTF
abundance: NA; d_gene: NA; v_gene: TRBV5-1; j_gene: TRBJ2-6; CDR3nt: TGCGCCAGCAACCGGGAGAAGGTCGGTGGGGCCAACGTCCTGACTTTC; CDR3aa: CASNREKVGGANVLTF
abundance: NA; d_gene: TRBD2; v_gene: TRBV5-1; j_gene: TRBJ2-3; CDR3nt: TGCGCCAGCAGCCCTAGCGGGGGTGAAGGTACGCAGTATTTT; CDR3aa: CASSPSGGEGTQYF
abundance: NA; d_gene: NA; v_gene: TRBV6-5; j_gene: TRBJ1-4; CDR3nt: TGTGCCAGCAGTTCGACGGATAATGAAAAACTGTTTTTT; CDR3aa: CASSSTDNEKLFF
abundance: few; d_gene: NA; v_gene: TRBV5-6; j_gene: TRBJ1-6; CDR3nt: TGTGCCAGCAGCTTGCCAGATTATAATTCACCCCTCCACTTT; CDR3aa: CASSLPDYNSPLHF
abundance: NA; d_gene: TRBD1; v_gene: TRBV29-1; j_gene: TRBJ2-5; CDR3nt: TGCAGCGTTAAAGGGGGCTGGGAGACCCAGTACTTC; CDR3aa: CSVKGGWETQYF
abundance: NA; d_gene: NA; v_gene: TRBV29-1; j_gene: TRBJ1-5; CDR3nt: TGCAGCGTTTCAGACGGGGGCAATCAGCCCCAGCATTTT; CDR3aa: CSVSDGGNQPQHF
abundance: NA; d_gene: NA; v_gene: TRBV5-1; j_gene: TRBJ2-2; CDR3nt: TGCGCCAGCAGCCCGGGGGTCGGGGAGCTGTTTTTT; CDR3aa: CASSPGVGELFF
abundance: few; d_gene: NA; v_gene: TRBV29-1; j_gene: TRBJ2-2; CDR3nt: TGCAGCGTTCCAGGGTATTACACCGGGGAGCTGTTTTTT; CDR3aa: CSVPGYYTGELFF
abundance: few; d_gene: TRBD1; v_gene: TRBV7-9; j_gene: TRBJ1-1; CDR3nt: TGTGCCAGCAGCAAACAGGGGGACACTGAAGCTTTCTTT; CDR3aa: CASSKQGDTEAFF
abundance: NA; d_gene: NA; v_gene: TRBV4-1; j_gene: TRBJ1-1; CDR3nt: TGCGCCAGCAGCCACCCCCCGGTGGGGGACACTGAAGCTTTCTTT; CDR3aa: CASSHPPVGDTEAFF
abundance: NA; d_gene: NA; v_gene: TRBV7-6; j_gene: TRBJ2-5; CDR3nt: TGTGCCAGCAGTCCCATAATGGGGACCCAGTACTTC; CDR3aa: CASSPIMGTQYF
abundance: once; d_gene: TRBD1; v_gene: TRBV29-1; j_gene: TRBJ2-1; CDR3nt: TGCAGCGTTGAATCCCGGGACAGGGGCGATGAGCAGTTCTTC; CDR3aa: CSVESRDRGDEQFF
abundance: NA; d_gene: TRBD1; v_gene: TRBV6-5; j_gene: TRBJ2-7; CDR3nt: TGTGCCAGCAGTTATGGGGACAGGGGGCTCTACGAGCAGTACTTC; CDR3aa: CASSYGDRGLYEQYF
abundance: NA; d_gene: NA; v_gene: TRBV29-1; j_gene: TRBJ1-1; CDR3nt: TGCAGCGCGACGGAAGCTTTCTTT; CDR3aa: CSATEAFF
abundance: NA; d_gene: NA; v_gene: TRBV5-4; j_gene: TRBJ2-1; CDR3nt: TGTGCCAGCAGCTTGTTGTTAGGGATTCGCAATGAGCAGTTCTTC; CDR3aa: CASSLLLGIRNEQFF